Below are 15 T cell receptor beta chains sequenced from a single sample in a study of blood T cells in healthy people across ages (dated by TCRdb to between 2015 and 2017). The library relied on 5' RACE. For sequencing, an Illumina HiSeq 2500 was employed. A second PCR of roughly 7 to 12 cycles was run with a J-beta primer mix and a sample-barcoded 5' primer. Starting from the raw public reads, TCRdb applied fastp trimming at Q25, assembled clones with MiXCR and retained in-frame beta chains. Identical CDR3 proteins give one entry, which carries the most common genes and DNA. Present in this sample are 540,000 or so distinct CDR3 sequences, approximately 25% of which were seen just once. The top ten constitute roughly 9.4% of the sample. These data were also reused for a study on T cells of mothers and their children.

Sequencing input: blood. The receptors originated from a boy aged 5-17 years in good health.

V gene TRBV4-2 combines with J gene TRBJ2-5; either TRBD1 or TRBD2 may fit D (5 bases each). The CDR3 length is 15 residues. Trimming took off 4 bases at V and 4 bases at J, with 16 bases between the two ends. Germline V gene sequence: CDR1 LGHNA, CDR2 YNFKEQ. The CDR3 region is CASSPGTNGGETQYF. As DNA, the CDR3 is TGTGCCAGCAGCCCCGGGACCAATGGGGGAGAGACCCAGTACTTC.

This clonotype was detected only a few times. This chain uses TRBV27 with TRBJ2-7; 7 bases are shared with TRBD2. V dropped 3 bases and J dropped 0; count of bases not matched to a gene: 11. The CDR3 has 17 amino acids. Germline-derived CDR1 and CDR2 are MNHEY and SMNVEV (reference sequence). The CDR3 loop is CASSFWRGAGSSYEQYF. CDR3 DNA: TGTGCCAGCAGTTTTTGGAGGGGAGCGGGATCCTCCTACGAGCAGTACTTC.

The J gene is TRBJ2-6, the V gene TRBV27; 14 bases align to TRBD2. The V segment lost 5 bases and the J segment 5 bases; nucleotides outside the gene matches: 14. Germline V gene sequence: CDR1 MNHEY, CDR2 SMNVEV (reference sequence). This CDR3 is 20 amino acids long. In DNA form, the CDR3 reads TGTGCCAGCAGTCCACGGAGACAGGGACTAGCGGGAGACTGGGCCAACGTCCTGACTTTC. It yields the protein CASSPRRQGLAGDWANVLTF.

This chain links TRBV7-2 with TRBJ2-7; TRBD1 or TRBD2 may be the D gene (5 bases each). The CDR3 loop spans 14 amino acids. Trimming pared 1 base from V and 3 bases from J, leaving 10 bases between. Germline-derived CDR1 and CDR2 are SGHTA and FQGNSA. CDR3 sequence reads: CASSLEGTSYEQYF. The DNA for the CDR3 is TGTGCCAGCAGCTTAGAGGGGACGAGCTACGAGCAGTACTTC.

This rearrangement joins TRBV5-1 to TRBJ2-7; no reliable D call. TRBJ2-1 explains the end of the DNA better; the J call may be wrong. This CDR3 comprises 13 residues. Germline V gives CDR1 SGHRS, CDR2 YFSETQ. The CDR3 reads CASSLSTSNEQFF. The CDR3 DNA follows: TGCGCCAGCAGCTTGTCCACCAGCAATGAGCAGTTCTTC.

This clonotype was counted many times. This CDR3 reads CASSSGDYEQYF. The CDR3 DNA sequence: TGTGCCAGCAGTTCGGGGGACTACGAGCAGTACTTC. V and J are TRBV28 and TRBJ2-7; TRBD2 is a possible D gene (6 bases). CDR1 MDHEN and CDR2 SYDVKM come from the germline V gene. Trimming removed 4 bases from V and 3 bases from J, with 7 bases in between. This CDR3 is 12 amino acids long.

Remarks on this clonotype: At one of its ends the junction is not consistent with the germline gene, which may arise from a read error. V and J are TRBV27 and TRBJ2-5, with D possibly matching TRBD2 (5 bases). Per the germline V gene, CDR1 is MNHEY and CDR2 is SMNVEV (reference sequence). CDR3 length equals 13 residues. CDR3 amino acids: CASSPWVKDERFF. The CDR3 nucleotides are TGTGCCAGCAGTCCTTGGGTTAAGGATGAGCGGTTCTTC.

This clonotype was seen a handful of times. The chain is built from TRBV9 and TRBJ1-1; tentative D call: TRBD1 (6 bases). V lost 4 bases to trimming and J lost 4 bases, with 17 bases between them. CDR3 length: 15 amino acids. Germline CDR1 and CDR2: SGDLS and YYNGEE. The DNA of the CDR3 is TGTGCCAGCAGCCTGGCCATGGGGGGCATCACTGAAGCTTTCTTT. It is translated as CASSLAMGGITEAFF.

The chain is built from TRBV7-9 and TRBJ1-1, with TRBD1 matching over 7 bases. V gave up 6 bases and J gave up 1 base; unmatched junction bases: 11. The CDR3 is 16 residues long. The germline gives CDR1 SEHNR, CDR2 FQNEAQ (reference sequence). The CDR3 loop reads CASSSRPGQKNTEAFF. The CDR3 nucleotides read TGTGCCAGCAGTTCTCGACCGGGACAGAAGAACACTGAAGCTTTCTTT. Filled out from reference TRBV7-9 and TRBJ1-1, the complete variable domain reads DTGVSQNPRHKITKRGQNVTFRCDPISEHNRLYWYRQTLGQGPEFLTYFQNEAQLEKSRLLSDRFSAERPKGSFSTLEIQRTEQGDSAMYLCASSSRPGQKNTEAFFGQGTRLTVV.

V gene TRBV6-5 combines with J gene TRBJ2-3; the D is unclear. This CDR3 contains 13 residues. V was pared by 5 bases and J by 2 bases, with 8 bases between. Germline CDR1 reads MNHEY; CDR2 reads SVGAGI. The chain's CDR3 is CASSTAYTDTQYF. CDR3 DNA sequence: TGTGCCAGCAGTACCGCCTACACAGATACGCAGTATTTT.

This clonotype was observed a few times. The V call is TRBV12-3 or TRBV12-4, the J call TRBJ2-7; D is uncertain. Trimming pared 6 bases from V and 6 bases from J, leaving 21 bases between. The CDR3 consists of 15 residues. The CDR3 region has the DNA TGTGCCAGCAGCGTAGGGCAGCTCCCGGGCATCGAGCAGTACTTC. Protein sequence: CASSVGQLPGIEQYF.

This clonotype was seen many times. The chain employs TRBV20-1 and TRBJ1-1; tentative D call: TRBD1 (6 bases). Trimming cost V 6 bases and J 6 bases, with 17 bases left between them. The CDR3 is 13 amino acids. Looked up from germline, CDR1 is DFQATT and CDR2 is SNEGSKA (reference sequence). Here the CDR3 DNA reads TGCAGTGCAATCAGACCTGGGGGGCCTGAAGCTTTCTTT. It encodes CSAIRPGGPEAFF.

The table lists this clonotype with a few counts. CDR3 nucleotides: TGTGCCAGCAACCAGGGACTAGCGGTAAACATTCAGTACTTC. Translation gives CASNQGLAVNIQYF. This chain links TRBV12-3 or TRBV12-4 with TRBJ2-4, with 11 bases that match TRBD2. V dropped 7 bases and J dropped 6; count of bases not matched to a gene: 5. This CDR3 region has 14 residues.

This sequence joins TRBV20-1 and TRBJ1-5; 7 bases line up with TRBD1. The V and J ends lost 3 bases and 2 bases, in that order; junction bases with no gene match: 4. The CDR3 loop spans 14 amino acids. The germline gives CDR1 DFQATT, CDR2 SNEGSKA (reference sequence). The CDR3 protein is CSASRGRGNQPQHF. The CDR3 DNA is TGCAGTGCTAGCAGGGGGAGAGGCAATCAGCCCCAGCATTTT.

This clonotype was counted at least ten times. The chain links TRBV7-2 to TRBJ2-5; D is unclear. Trimming took 2 bases from V and 1 from J, leaving 8 bases between them. The CDR3 is made up of 14 amino acids. CDR1 and CDR2 from the germline V gene are SGHTA and FQGNSA. The CDR3 protein is CASSLSRAQETQYF. The CDR3 region has the DNA TGTGCCAGCAGCTTATCCCGGGCCCAAGAGACCCAGTACTTC.